Listed below are T cell receptor beta chains from one sample, sequenced in a study of early T cells in non-severe SARS-CoV-2 infection. TCRdb independently ran MiXCR on the 5' RACE reads; one entry per CDR3 protein. There are 65,000 to 80,000 distinct CDR3 sequences in the sample; about 13% occur only once, and less than 1.5% lies in the top ten. The sequenced sample was whole blood. Every receptor here comes from an adult who was a healthcare worker with PCR-confirmed SARS-CoV-2 infection or an uninfected control (not recorded which). CDR3s include the opening cysteine and the closing phenylalanine or tryptophan. The D gene is left open where the match is weak. Rows may omit the clone size; those that give it use once, few, many or a size class.

size	J	D	V	DNA	CDR3
many	TRBJ1-3	-	TRBV5-1	TGCGCCAGCAGTTCCCTTGGTTCAGACGGAAACACCATATATTTT	CASSSLGSDGNTIYF
-	TRBJ2-1	-	TRBV29-1	TGCAGCGTTGTAAAGGGTCTCTACAATGAGCAGTTCTTC	CSVVKGLYNEQFF
-	TRBJ2-7	-	TRBV7-6	TGTGCCAGCAGCTTAGTCAGCAGCTCCTACGAGCAGTACTTC	CASSLVSSSYEQYF
few	TRBJ2-7	-	TRBV25-1	TGTGCCAGCAGTGTTGGTTGGTACGAGCAGTACTTC	CASSVGWYEQYF
many	TRBJ2-5	-	TRBV20-1	TGCAGTGCTAGAGTGGGCCAGGCCAAAGAGACCCAGTACTTC	CSARVGQAKETQYF
few	TRBJ1-5	TRBD1	TRBV20-1	TGCAGTGCTGCGGGACAGGGGGCAGGGGGCAATCAGCCCCAGCATTTT	CSAAGQGAGGNQPQHF
-	TRBJ2-7	-	TRBV7-9	TGTGCCAGCAGCTTAGCCCCCCGTGCTGAGCAGTACTTC	CASSLAPRAEQYF
-	TRBJ1-6	-	TRBV25-1	TGTGCCATGCGGGGTGGCGCTGATGGGAATTCACCCCTCCACTTT	CAMRGGADGNSPLHF
-	TRBJ1-4	TRBD1	TRBV20-1	TGCAGTGCTAGAGATTCGGACAGGGGAGGACCTAATGAAAAACTGTTTTTT	CSARDSDRGGPNEKLFF
few	TRBJ2-6	-	TRBV7-2	TGTGCCAGCAGTAAGGACAGCCCCTCTGGGGCCAACGTCCTGACTTTC	CASSKDSPSGANVLTF
-	TRBJ1-5	-	TRBV29-1	TGCAGCGTCTCCTTTGACAGGTACAATCAGCCCCAGCATTTT	CSVSFDRYNQPQHF
many	TRBJ2-1	TRBD2	TRBV6-4	TGTGCCAGCAGTGACTCGGGTACTAGCGGCTACAATGAGCAGTTCTTC	CASSDSGTSGYNEQFF
many	TRBJ1-2	-	TRBV6-6	TGTGCCGTCGCGGGGGGGCCCTTCTATGGCTACACCTTC	CAVAGGPFYGYTF
many	TRBJ1-2	-	TRBV12-3/TRBV12-4	TGTGCCAGCAGTCAGGGCAGGGGAAATGGCTACACCTTC	CASSQGRGNGYTF
-	TRBJ2-2	-	TRBV7-9	TGTGCCAGCAGCCCTTGGACCGGGGAGCTGTTTTTT	CASSPWTGELFF
many	TRBJ1-5	-	TRBV20-1	TGCAGTGCTAGAGGGATACGCACAGGGCGTAGCCATCAGCCCCAGCATTTT	CSARGIRTGRSHQPQHF
-	TRBJ2-5	-	TRBV7-2	TGTGCCAGCAGCTTAGAGGCTATTCAAGAGACCCAGTACTTC	CASSLEAIQETQYF
few	TRBJ2-3	-	TRBV19	TGTGCCAGTAGTATAGCGGCAGATACGCAGTATTTT	CASSIAADTQYF
many	TRBJ1-5	-	TRBV20-1	TGCAGTGCTAGAGTTGGGTCCCAGCCCCAGCATTTT	CSARVGSQPQHF
many	TRBJ2-3	TRBD2	TRBV7-9	TGTGCCAGCAGCAGTACCGGGACTAGCGGAGATAGCACAGATACGCAGTATTTT	CASSSTGTSGDSTDTQYF
-	TRBJ2-3	TRBD2	TRBV6-1	TGTGCCAGCAGTAAAACGACTAGCGGGGGGAGCACAGATACGCAGTATTTT	CASSKTTSGGSTDTQYF
few	TRBJ1-5	TRBD1	TRBV19	TGTGCCAGTACCATTACAGGGGGCTTAAATCAGCCCCAGCATTTT	CASTITGGLNQPQHF
-	TRBJ2-3	-	TRBV11-2	TGTGCCAGCAGCTTAAAGGGCGGACGCACAGATACGCAGTATTTT	CASSLKGGRTDTQYF
few	TRBJ2-1	-	TRBV5-1	TGCGCCAGCAGCTTGGGCGCGGGGCTCTCCTACAATGAGCAGTTCTTC	CASSLGAGLSYNEQFF
few	TRBJ2-7	-	TRBV7-9	TGTGCCAGCAGTCGAGACGACGAGCAGTACTTC	CASSRDDEQYF